The 27 T cell receptor beta chains below all came from one sample that was sequenced in a study of blood T cells in healthy people across ages. Primers used in a second PCR of roughly 6 to 12 cycles were a sample-barcoded 5' primer and a J-beta primer mix. TCRdb redid the calling of the 5' RACE reads with MiXCR, one entry per CDR3 protein. The data contain hundreds of thousands of distinct CDR3 sequences, approximately 30% of them singletons. Sequencing was performed on blood. Receptors originate from an elderly woman in good health.

The gene calls are TRBV6-5 and TRBJ1-1; tentatively, D is TRBD1 (6 bases). Looked up from germline, CDR1 is MNHEY and CDR2 is SVGAGI. V was cut by 2 bases and J by 6 bases, with 13 bases left in between. This CDR3 has 14 residues. The chain's CDR3 is CASSYHQGRAEAFF. CDR3 sequence (DNA): TGTGCCAGCAGTTACCATCAGGGGAGGGCTGAAGCTTTCTTT.

This clonotype has more than one count but fewer than ten. Just one base apart from a much larger clone, this may be a read error. The gene calls are TRBV20-1 and TRBJ2-1, with D unclear. The tail of the sequence fits TRBJ2-7 better, so the J call may be wrong. This CDR3 is built from 13 residues. Per the germline V gene, CDR1 is DFQATT and CDR2 is SNEGSKA (reference sequence). CDR3 protein: CSAARSSYNEQYF. The CDR3 DNA reads as TGCAGTGCTGCTAGGAGCTCCTACAATGAGCAGTACTTC.

The rearrangement links TRBV20-1 to TRBJ2-5, with 9 bases aligning to TRBD1. The V gene's germline CDR1 is DFQATT and CDR2 SNEGSKA (reference sequence). J lost 5 bases, V lost 6 bases, and 10 bases had no gene match. The CDR3 is 14 residues long. The CDR3 coding sequence is TGCAGTGCAAGGGACAGGGATGAACGGGAGACCCAGTACTTC. Residues: CSARDRDERETQYF.

This clonotype was counted at least ten times. The chain uses TRBV27 and TRBJ2-7; 8 bases fit TRBD2. The CDR3 runs 15 residues. V gave up 6 bases and J gave up 3 bases; unmatched junction bases: 10. The germline CDR1 and CDR2 sequences are MNHEY and SMNVEV (reference sequence). The CDR3 spells CASSPAGTRVYEQYF. CDR3 coding DNA: TGTGCCAGCAGCCCTGCCGGGACTAGGGTCTACGAGCAGTACTTC.

The chain couples TRBV12-3 or TRBV12-4 to TRBJ2-1, with D perhaps matching TRBD2 (5 bases). Trimming left V 8 bases short and J 6 bases short, with 8 bases between. This CDR3 spans 11 amino acids. As DNA, the CDR3 is TGTGCCAGCCATCGGGGCAATGAGCAGTTCTTC. Encoded protein: CASHRGNEQFF.

This clonotype was counted a few times. The chain is built from TRBV4-3 and TRBJ2-1; 9 nucleotides agree with TRBD2. The germline gives CDR1 LGHNA, CDR2 YSLEER. The length of the CDR3 is 14 residues. V lost 8 bases to trimming and J lost 4 bases; unmatched junction nucleotides: 6. The CDR3 loop reads CASSRLAEYNEQFF. CDR3 coding DNA: TGCGCCAGCTCAAGACTAGCGGAGTACAATGAGCAGTTCTTC.

At least ten counts were recorded for this clonotype. CDR3 protein: CASSLLAGGRGEAFF. The CDR3, as DNA: TGTGCCAGCAGCTTACTTGCAGGAGGGCGAGGTGAAGCTTTCTTT. The chain links TRBV7-3 to TRBJ1-1; no clear D. V lost 2 bases and J lost 7, with 17 bases in between. CDR1 is SGHTA and CDR2 is FQGTGA in the germline V gene. This CDR3 comprises 15 residues.

This rearrangement joins TRBV10-3 to TRBJ1-3; 7 bases are shared with TRBD1. J lost 0 bases, V lost 3 bases, and 5 bases had no gene match. Per the germline V gene, CDR1 is ENHRY and CDR2 is SYGVKD. The CDR3 covers 16 residues. For the CDR3, the DNA is TGTGCCATCAGTGATAATAGGGACAGCTCTGGAAACACCATATATTTT. Protein product: CAISDNRDSSGNTIYF.

This clonotype was recorded many times. This sequence joins TRBV12-3 or TRBV12-4 and TRBJ2-3; 8 bases match TRBD1. CDR3 length equals 14 residues. The junction had 7 bases not matched to a gene; V was cut back by 5 bases and J by 6 bases. DNA for the CDR3: TGTGCCAGCAGTGCGGACAGGGCGGGGGATACGCAGTATTTT. Translated, it gives CASSADRAGDTQYF.

This clonotype has at least ten counts. This rearrangement joins TRBV7-9 to TRBJ2-1; 10 nucleotides agree with TRBD2. The CDR3 runs 19 residues. J was trimmed by 0 bases and V by 3 bases; bases with no gene match: 11. Germline loops: CDR1 SEHNR, CDR2 FQNEAQ (reference sequence). DNA of the CDR3: TGTGCCAGCAGCTTCCTAGCGGGGGCCCTCATGAGCTCCTACAATGAGCAGTTCTTC. Its protein is CASSFLAGALMSSYNEQFF.

This clonotype has a count of ten or more. The genes are TRBV7-8 and TRBJ2-1, with D perhaps being TRBD1 or TRBD2 (5 bases each). The CDR3 covers 15 residues. Trimming left V 7 bases short and J 0 bases short, with 13 bases between. Germline V CDR1 and CDR2: SGHVS, FQNEAQ. The CDR3 DNA is TGTGCCAGCACCAAAGCAGGGAGCTCCTACAATGAGCAGTTCTTC. This encodes CASTKAGSSYNEQFF.

The V gene is TRBV6-5, the J gene TRBJ2-2, with 9 bases identical to TRBD1. The CDR3 extends over 16 amino acids. CDR1 is MNHEY, CDR2 SVGAGI, per germline. Germline trimming cut 6 bases from V and 0 bases from J; bases unmatched to any gene: 5. DNA for the CDR3: TGTGCCAGCAGACGACGACAGGGGGCGAACACCGGGGAGCTGTTTTTT. This codes for CASRRRQGANTGELFF.

This clonotype was counted ten times or more. V usage is TRBV6-5 and J usage is TRBJ1-1; D ambiguous. The germline V gene encodes CDR1 MNHEY and CDR2 SVGAGI. The CDR3 spans 11 residues. V dropped 7 bases and J dropped 7 bases, with 10 bases sitting between them. The CDR3 is CASTRQGEAFF. The CDR3 DNA is TGTGCCAGCACAAGGCAAGGTGAAGCTTTCTTT.

The rearrangement uses TRBV20-1 and TRBJ2-4, with a weak D call TRBD2 (5 bases). TRBJ2-5 explains the end of the DNA better; the J call may be wrong. Germline CDR1 and CDR2: DFQATT and SNEGSKA (reference sequence). This CDR3 has 13 amino acids. The CDR3 nucleotides are TGCAGTGCTAGGAGGGTTCTGGGAGAGACCCAGTACTTC. Its protein product is CSARRVLGETQYF.

This clonotype has at least ten counts. The chain is built from TRBV3-1 and TRBJ2-5, with 8 bases fitting TRBD2. The CDR3 contains 18 residues. Losses at the gene ends were 0 bases for V and 0 bases for J; bases not matched to a gene: 9. CDR1 LGHDT and CDR2 YNNKEL come from the germline V gene (reference sequence). CDR3 protein: CASSQDRGASGYQETQYF. The DNA for the CDR3 is TGTGCCAGCAGCCAAGATCGTGGGGCTAGCGGGTACCAAGAGACCCAGTACTTC.

The J gene is TRBJ2-7, the V gene TRBV15; D possibly matches TRBD1 or TRBD2 (5 bases each). Trimming removed 4 bases from V and 0 bases from J, with 22 bases in between. The CDR3 contains 18 residues. From germline, CDR1 is LNHNV and CDR2 YYDKDF (reference sequence). For the CDR3, the DNA is TGTGCCACCAGCAACCCCGGTGAGGGGCCGTTCCTCTCCTACGAGCAGTACTTC. This gives the protein CATSNPGEGPFLSYEQYF.

This clonotype was counted between two and nine times. Mismatch with germline at one junction end may stem from a read error. This sequence joins TRBV28 and TRBJ2-5; D gene ambiguous. The CDR3 runs 12 residues. Looked up from germline, CDR1 is MDHEN and CDR2 is SYDVKM. The CDR3 is CASGLERETQYF. The CDR3 DNA reads TGTGCCAGCGGTTTGGAAAGAGAGACCCAGTACTTC.

This clonotype was counted a few times. The chain recombines TRBV27 with TRBJ1-2; tentative D call: TRBD1 (5 bases). The CDR3 length is 12 residues. V was cut by 7 bases and J by 2 bases, with 8 bases left in between. Germline V gene lookup returns CDR1 MNHEY and CDR2 SMNVEV (reference sequence). The CDR3 DNA reads TGTGCCAGCAAGGCAGGGAACTATGGCTACACCTTC. It codes for CASKAGNYGYTF.

This clonotype has more than one count but fewer than ten. The chain carries TRBV25-1 and TRBJ1-5; D not resolved. Trimming shortened V by 1 base and J by 8 bases, and 12 bases separated the two germline ends. CDR3 length: 14 amino acids. From germline, CDR1 is MGHDK and CDR2 SYGVNS. The CDR3 is CASSESSAVKPQHF. The CDR3 DNA reads TGTGCCAGCAGTGAATCGTCCGCGGTTAAGCCCCAGCATTTT.

In this sample, this clonotype turned up many times. The chain has TRBV6-1 and TRBJ2-1, with D tentatively TRBD1 or TRBD2 (5 bases each). Trimming removed 4 bases from V and 5 bases from J, with 18 bases in between. The CDR3 sequence is 16 residues long. CDR1 and CDR2 (germline): MNHNS, SASEGT. This CDR3 reads CASSVIFRDGHNEQFF. The DNA of the CDR3 is TGTGCCAGCAGTGTAATTTTCCGGGACGGTCACAATGAGCAGTTCTTC.

This clonotype was counted ten times or more. The J gene is TRBJ2-1, the V gene TRBV20-1, with 10 bases identical to TRBD2. Germline V gene lookup returns CDR1 DFQATT and CDR2 SNEGSKA (reference sequence). The CDR3 length is 14 residues. Trimming cost V 4 bases and J 9 bases; bases outside gene matches: 9. The CDR3 spells CSATGSSGGREQFF. The CDR3 DNA is TGCAGTGCTACTGGGTCTAGCGGGGGCCGTGAGCAGTTCTTC.

The rearrangement links TRBV7-2 to TRBJ2-7; 8 bases align to TRBD2. This CDR3 contains 14 residues. The ends lost 3 bases at V and 0 bases at J; junction bases unmatched: 1. Germline values: CDR1 SGHTA, CDR2 FQGNSA. The CDR3 protein is CASSFTSGSYEQYF. Here the CDR3 DNA reads TGTGCCAGCAGCTTTACTAGCGGCTCCTACGAGCAGTACTTC.

The table lists this clonotype with a few counts. This chain uses TRBV12-3 or TRBV12-4 with TRBJ1-5, with 7 bases lining up with TRBD1. This CDR3 spans 16 amino acids. J was trimmed by 4 bases and V by 6 bases; bases with no gene match: 12. CDR3 nucleotides: TGTGCCAGCAGGAACTCGGACAGGAGTGGAAATCAGCCCCAGCATTTT. This translates into CASRNSDRSGNQPQHF.

Many counts were recorded for this clonotype. CDR3 protein: CASRYASYWEQYF. The CDR3 coding sequence is TGTGCCAGCAGGTACGCGAGCTATTGGGAGCAGTACTTC. The chain uses TRBV6-2 or TRBV6-3 and TRBJ2-7; D unclear. The CDR3 is 13 amino acids. Germline CDR1 reads MNHEY; CDR2 reads SVGEGT. Trimming left V 6 bases short and J 7 bases short, with 16 bases between.

This chain uses TRBV28 with TRBJ2-5, with D perhaps assigned TRBD1 or TRBD2 (5 bases each). Germline V gives CDR1 MDHEN, CDR2 SYDVKM. Trimming stripped 6 bases from V and 11 bases from J, with 22 bases between. This CDR3 is 14 amino acids long. The CDR3 region has the DNA TGTGCCAGCAGGTTGCCCCAAAATAGGGGAGAGCAGTACTTC. Residues: CASRLPQNRGEQYF.

Remarks on this clonotype: Being one base from a much bigger clone, this may be a read error. The chain uses TRBV7-2 and TRBJ2-5; 10 nucleotides align to TRBD1. The tail of the sequence fits TRBJ2-1 better, so the J call may be wrong. From germline, CDR1 is SGHTA and CDR2 FQGNSA. The length of the CDR3 is 15 residues. The CDR3 region is CASSLGTGEGETQFF. The CDR3 region has the DNA TGTGCCAGCAGCCTAGGGACAGGGGAGGGAGAGACCCAGTTCTTC.

This clonotype has a handful of counts. The genes are TRBV20-1 and TRBJ2-2, with a weak D call TRBD1 (6 bases). Germline loops: CDR1 DFQATT, CDR2 SNEGSKA (reference sequence). V was clipped by 2 bases and J by 3 bases, with 16 bases between them. This CDR3 has 16 amino acids. The CDR3 spells CSARSSRDTDTGELFF. The CDR3 bases are TGCAGTGCTAGATCATCCCGGGACACCGACACCGGGGAGCTGTTTTTT.